This entry lists 17 T cell receptor beta chains sequenced from one sample in a study of blood T cell repertoires in COVID-19. Method: immunoSEQ multiplex PCR; TCRdb's copy keeps in-frame clones and lacks some. The repertoire holds about 99,000 clones, with roughly nine tenths as singletons. Sequenced material: peripheral blood. The receptors stem from a human donor in a cohort sampled during active COVID-19.

The rearrangement joins TRBV28 to TRBJ1-2, with D possibly TRBD1 on 6 matching bases. This CDR3 has 14 amino acids. Trimming removed 4 bases at V and 8 bases at J, with 17 bases between. CDR1 and CDR2 (germline): MDHEN, SYDVKM. The CDR3 sequence: CASSYPRQAQGYTF. In DNA form, the CDR3 reads TGTGCCAGCAGTTACCCGAGACAGGCCCAAGGCTACACCTTC.

This chain links TRBV19 with TRBJ2-3; 7 nucleotides match TRBD2. The J segment lost 4 bases and the V segment lost 3 bases, leaving 4 bases of the junction unmatched. This CDR3 contains 14 residues. Germline assignment: CDR1 LNHDA and CDR2 SQIVND (reference sequence). CDR3 sequence: CASSMGGRADTQYF. The CDR3, as DNA: TGTGCCAGTAGTATGGGCGGGAGAGCAGATACGCAGTATTTT.

The CDR3 nucleotides are TGTGCCAGCAGCCCCCGGGGATCCTACGAGCAGTACTTC. This codes for CASSPRGSYEQYF. The chain is built from TRBV3-1 (or the pseudogene TRBV3-2) and TRBJ2-7; TRBD2 might be the D (5 bases). CDR1 is LGHDT, CDR2 YNNKEL, per germline (reference sequence). Trimming pared 4 bases from V and 1 base from J, leaving 8 bases between. The CDR3 spans 13 residues.

The DNA of the CDR3 is TGTGCCAGTAGTATGGGGACAGGGGAAGCTTTCTTT. It codes for CASSMGTGEAFF. The genes are TRBV19 and TRBJ1-1, with 9 nucleotides matching TRBD1. J gave up 8 bases and V 3 bases, and 1 base lay outside the gene matches. This CDR3 is 12 amino acids long. The germline CDR1 and CDR2 sequences are LNHDA and SQIVND (reference sequence).

This clone was seen a single time. This sequence joins TRBV19 and TRBJ2-1, with 9 bases lining up with TRBD1. Germline values: CDR1 LNHDA, CDR2 SQIVND (reference sequence). CDR3 size: 15 residues. V lost 6 bases to trimming and J lost 7 bases; unmatched junction nucleotides: 10. CDR3 in amino acids: CASSQGTGIFNEQFF. CDR3 nucleotide sequence: TGTGCCAGTAGCCAAGGGACAGGGATTTTTAATGAGCAGTTCTTC.

The V call is TRBV7-9, the J call TRBJ2-3; 11 bases agree with TRBD2. There are 16 residues in the CDR3. With V trimmed by 3 bases and J by 2 bases, 4 bases remained unmatched. Germline-derived CDR1 and CDR2 are SEHNR and FQNEAQ (reference sequence). CDR3 protein: CASSFLSGGATDTQYF. The CDR3 DNA is TGTGCCAGCAGCTTCCTTAGCGGGGGGGCCACAGATACGCAGTATTTT. The full variable domain, in which reference TRBV7-9 and TRBJ2-3 provide the parts outside the CDR3, is DTGVSQNPRHKITKRGQNVTFRCDPISEHNRLYWYRQTLGQGPEFLTYFQNEAQLEKSRLLSDRFSAERPKGSFSTLEIQRTEQGDSAMYLCASSFLSGGATDTQYFGPGTRLTVL.

For the CDR3, the DNA is TGTGCCAGCAGTTTTCAGGGAAACGGGGAGCTGTTTTTT. Protein product: CASSFQGNGELFF. This chain links TRBV28 with TRBJ2-2; tentative D call: TRBD1 (5 bases). V lost 3 bases and J 7 bases, leaving 9 bases between the germline ends. Germline V gives CDR1 MDHEN, CDR2 SYDVKM. The CDR3 runs to 13 residues.

The chain combines TRBV15 with TRBJ2-1; 9 positions agree with TRBD1. Germline-derived CDR1 and CDR2 are LNHNV and YYDKDF (reference sequence). This CDR3 spans 16 amino acids. V shed 5 bases, J shed 3 bases, and the junction held 8 bases outside the gene matches. The CDR3: CATSRGGQGIYNEQFF. The CDR3 region has the DNA TGTGCCACCAGCCGGGGCGGACAGGGGATCTACAATGAGCAGTTCTTC.

The chain carries TRBV5-1 and TRBJ2-2; maybe TRBD1 (6 bases). Deletions cut 0 bases from V and 14 bases from J, with 14 bases between. The CDR3 contains 13 residues. Germline V gene lookup returns CDR1 SGHRS and CDR2 YFSETQ. The CDR3 reads CASSLAGTSFLFF. Here the CDR3 DNA reads TGCGCCAGCAGCTTGGCGGGGACAAGCTTTCTGTTTTTT.

The chain is built from TRBV6-1 and TRBJ2-7; the match to TRBD2 covers 7 bases. CDR3 length: 17 residues. V dropped 4 bases and J dropped 2; count of bases not matched to a gene: 14. Germline V gene data show CDR1 as MNHNS and CDR2 as SASEGT. This chain's CDR3 is CASSAPLGRVNTYEQYF. In DNA form, the CDR3 reads TGTGCCAGCAGTGCCCCCTTGGGGAGGGTGAACACCTACGAGCAGTACTTC.

V and J are TRBV9 and TRBJ2-2; TRBD2 matches at 8 bases. V lost 0 bases and J lost 3; bases outside the gene matches: 4. Germline loops: CDR1 SGDLS, CDR2 YYNGEE. CDR3 length equals 16 residues. This CDR3 is CASSVEFGRDTGELFF. The CDR3 DNA reads as TGTGCCAGCAGCGTAGAATTCGGGAGGGACACCGGGGAGCTGTTTTTT.

The chain links TRBV10-3 to TRBJ2-1; tentatively, D is TRBD1 (6 bases). CDR1 and CDR2 (germline): ENHRY, SYGVKD. V was trimmed by 6 bases and J by 2 bases, leaving 17 bases between them. This CDR3 has 16 amino acids. The CDR3 protein is CAIRKATGQAYNEQFF. CDR3 nucleotides: TGTGCCATCAGAAAGGCGACAGGACAAGCCTACAATGAGCAGTTCTTC.

The chain uses TRBV2 and TRBJ2-1; TRBD1 might be the D (6 bases). Trimming removed 7 bases from V and 1 base from J, with 14 bases in between. The germline V gene has CDR1 SNHLY and CDR2 FYNNEI. CDR3 length: 15 residues. In DNA form, the CDR3 reads TGTGCCAGCAACAGGGTTTTTTTGTCCTACAATGAGCAGTTCTTC. Its translation: CASNRVFLSYNEQFF. The entire variable domain, with the rest obtained from reference TRBV2 and TRBJ2-1, is as follows: EPEVTQTPSHQVTQMGQEVILRCVPISNHLYFYWYRQILGQKVEFLVSFYNNEISEKSEIFDDQFSVERPDGSNFTLKIRSTKLEDSAMYFCASNRVFLSYNEQFFGPGTRLTVL.

The chain combines TRBV27 with TRBJ2-1; D ambiguous. Trimming removed 2 bases from V and 0 bases from J, with 8 bases in between. Germline lookup yields CDR1 MNHEY and CDR2 SMNVEV (reference sequence). This CDR3 has 15 amino acids. In DNA, the CDR3 is TGTGCCAGCAGTTTAGCGTCAAGCTCCTACAATGAGCAGTTCTTC. Protein product: CASSLASSSYNEQFF.

The chain links TRBV3-1 (or the pseudogene TRBV3-2) to TRBJ1-4, with D hard to call. The germline V gene encodes CDR1 LGHDT and CDR2 YNNKEL (reference sequence). The CDR3 loop spans 15 amino acids. The V gene lost 0 bases and the J gene lost 7 bases, with 12 bases spanning the gap. CDR3 bases: TGTGCCAGCAGCCAAGATGAGGGAGAGGGTGAAAAACTGTTTTTT. Translation gives CASSQDEGEGEKLFF.

V gene TRBV20-1 combines with J gene TRBJ2-7, with D tentatively TRBD1 (5 bases). Germline V CDR1 and CDR2: DFQATT, SNEGSKA (reference sequence). Between the trimmed V and J ends, which lost 3 bases and 3 bases, there was a span of 18 bases. The CDR3 loop spans 15 amino acids. CDR3 loop: CSASTAGFGIYEQYF. The CDR3, as DNA: TGCAGTGCTAGTACCGCAGGGTTTGGTATCTACGAGCAGTACTTC.

This clone appeared a single time. V gene TRBV19 combines with J gene TRBJ1-2; 7 bases are a match to TRBD1. Germline CDR1 reads LNHDA; CDR2 reads SQIVND (reference sequence). The CDR3 spans 14 residues. V shed 7 bases, J shed 4 bases, and the junction held 9 bases outside the gene matches. Here the CDR3 DNA reads TGTGCCAGTAACCTACGGACAGGCGGCTATGGCTACACCTTC. This codes for CASNLRTGGYGYTF.